A single sample is the source of the 23 T cell receptor beta chains below, sequenced in a study of blood T cell repertoires in COVID-19. Sequenced by immunoSEQ multiplex PCR; TCRdb stores in-frame clones only, minus some. Of around 180,000 clones listed, roughly 81% were seen once; the top ten hold about 10%. The sequenced material came from peripheral blood. Source of these receptors: an elderly woman with COVID-19, enrolled during active disease.

This sequence joins TRBV6-1 and TRBJ1-2, with 9 bases aligning to TRBD1. In germline, CDR1 is MNHNS, CDR2 SASEGT. V trimming: 4 bases; J trimming: 2 bases; junction bases outside the gene matches: 11. The CDR3 has 17 amino acids. Here the CDR3 DNA reads TGTGCCAGCAGTGCGTCCGGGACAGGGTACATAAACTATGGCTACACCTTC. This encodes CASSASGTGYINYGYTF.

The rearrangement links TRBV5-6 to TRBJ1-6; no reliable D call. Germline V gives CDR1 SGHDT, CDR2 YYEEEE. Trimming cost V 3 bases and J 13 bases, with 11 bases left between them. CDR3 size: 12 residues. Written as DNA, the CDR3 is TGTGCCAGCAGCTCCTCACTCAGGCCCCTCCACTTT. Its protein is CASSSSLRPLHF.

The J gene is TRBJ2-7, the V gene TRBV15, with 7 positions matching TRBD1. CDR1 is LNHNV, CDR2 YYDKDF, per germline (reference sequence). The CDR3 consists of 15 residues. V was clipped by 0 bases and J by 4 bases; unmatched bases: 6. The DNA of the CDR3 is TGTGCCACCAGCAGAGATATGGACAGGCGATACGAGCAGTACTTC. This codes for CATSRDMDRRYEQYF. The full variable domain, rest sourced from reference TRBV15 and TRBJ2-7, is DAMVIQNPRYQVTQFGKPVTLSCSQTLNHNVMYWYQQKSSQAPKLLFHYYDKDFNNEADTPDNFQSRRPNTSFCFLDIRSPGLGDTAMYLCATSRDMDRRYEQYFGPGTRLTVT.

This clone appeared a single time. The chain uses TRBV11-3 and TRBJ2-7; D is ambiguous. Trimming took 1 base from V and 3 from J, leaving 4 bases between them. The CDR3 has 12 residues. Germline CDR1 is SGHNT and CDR2 is YENEEA. DNA of the CDR3: TGTGCCAGCAGCTTAGCGGGCTACGAGCAGTACTTC. Its translation is CASSLAGYEQYF.

V and J are TRBV4-1 and TRBJ1-5, with D tentatively TRBD1 (5 bases). The CDR3 covers 18 residues. CDR1 and CDR2 (germline): MGHRA, YSYEKL. Trimming removed 1 base at V and 1 base at J, with 17 bases between. CDR3 sequence (DNA): TGCGCCAGCAGCCAAGGTCCATGGACAAGGGCCAGCAATCAGCCCCAGCATTTT. Encoded protein: CASSQGPWTRASNQPQHF.

The chain recombines TRBV29-1 with TRBJ2-2; D not resolved. Germline lookup yields CDR1 SQVTM and CDR2 ANQGSEA. The CDR3 sequence is 11 residues long. V shed 7 bases and J shed 1 base, with 4 bases lying between them. CDR3 loop: CSAMNTGELFF. The CDR3 DNA is TGCAGCGCCATGAACACCGGGGAGCTGTTTTTT.

The chain joins TRBV5-1 to TRBJ2-1, with 8 bases that match TRBD1. CDR1 SGHRS and CDR2 YFSETQ come from the germline V gene. The CDR3 has 15 amino acids. V shed 2 bases, J shed 1 base, and the junction held 2 bases outside the gene matches. The CDR3 nucleotides are TGCGCCAGCAGCTTACAGGGGGGATCCTACAATGAGCAGTTCTTC. It is translated as CASSLQGGSYNEQFF.

The chain combines TRBV28 with TRBJ2-1; D gene ambiguous. The germline gives CDR1 MDHEN, CDR2 SYDVKM. V lost 4 bases, J lost 4 bases, and 2 bases lay in between. The CDR3 has 11 residues. DNA for the CDR3: TGTGCCAGCAGTTCATACAATGAGCAGTTCTTC. It encodes CASSSYNEQFF.

V and J are TRBV12-3 or TRBV12-4 and TRBJ1-1; D perhaps matches TRBD1 (6 bases). This CDR3 is built from 13 residues. The V and J ends lost 0 bases and 4 bases respectively, with 6 bases between them. The CDR3 bases are TGTGCCAGCAGTTTAGCCAGGGGCACTGAAGCTTTCTTT. Protein sequence: CASSLARGTEAFF.

V gene TRBV6-6 combines with J gene TRBJ1-6; D is unclear. V lost 2 bases to trimming and J lost 5 bases, with 10 bases between them. The germline CDR1 and CDR2 sequences are MNHNY and SVGAGI (reference sequence). The CDR3 length is 15 residues. CDR3: CASSYREADNSPLHF. The CDR3 DNA follows: TGTGCCAGCAGTTACCGGGAGGCAGATAATTCACCCCTCCACTTT.

The chain joins TRBV7-9 to TRBJ1-2, with D possibly being TRBD1 (5 bases). This CDR3 is built from 16 residues. Germline CDR1 reads SEHNR; CDR2 reads FQNEAQ (reference sequence). Trimming shortened V by 7 bases and J by 0 bases, and 18 bases separated the two germline ends. For the CDR3, the DNA is TGTGCCAGCACCTCGCCGCGGGGGACGCCTAACTATGGCTACACCTTC. This translates into CASTSPRGTPNYGYTF.

V gene TRBV5-1 combines with J gene TRBJ2-2; 9 bases map to TRBD1. Per germline, CDR1 SGHRS and CDR2 YFSETQ. Germline trimming cut 0 bases from V and 5 bases from J; bases unmatched to any gene: 11. CDR3 size: 18 residues. The CDR3 DNA reads TGCGCCAGCAGCTTGGGGACAGGGGCGGATTGGAGGACCGGGGAGCTGTTTTTT. This encodes CASSLGTGADWRTGELFF.

V is TRBV2 and J is TRBJ2-7; D might be TRBD1 (5 bases). With 2 bases removed from V and 2 bases from J, the gap between germline ends came to 13 bases. Germline V lookup: CDR1 SNHLY, CDR2 FYNNEI. The CDR3 runs to 15 residues. The CDR3 spells CASSETARVPYEQYF. Written as DNA, the CDR3 is TGTGCCAGCAGTGAAACAGCCAGGGTTCCCTACGAGCAGTACTTC.

This clone was picked up one time. The chain links TRBV6-4 to TRBJ1-1; the D is unclear. Germline lookup yields CDR1 MRHNA and CDR2 SNTAGT. The CDR3 has 13 amino acids. Trimming took off 2 bases at V and 1 base at J, with 5 bases between the two ends. The CDR3 nucleotides are TGTGCCAGCAGTGACCAGGCGAACACTGAAGCTTTCTTT. Protein sequence: CASSDQANTEAFF.

This clone was counted once. The sample carries other DNA sequences with the same CDR3. The V call is TRBV9, the J call TRBJ2-1, with 7 bases fitting TRBD2. Unmatched junction bases numbered 3, after V lost 0 bases and J lost 9 bases. The CDR3 extends over 13 amino acids. The V gene's germline CDR1 is SGDLS and CDR2 YYNGEE. CDR3 DNA sequence: TGTGCCAGCAGCGTAGCTGAGCGGGGTGAGCAGTTCTTC. It yields the protein CASSVAERGEQFF.

The V and J genes are TRBV5-5 and TRBJ1-2; 9 bases match TRBD1. With 3 bases clipped from V and 12 bases from J, the junction kept 3 bases outside the gene matches. CDR1 SGHKS and CDR2 YYEKEE come from the germline V gene (reference sequence). CDR3 length: 11 amino acids. The CDR3 sequence: CASSWGQGDTF. The CDR3 coding sequence is TGTGCCAGCAGCTGGGGACAGGGTGACACCTTC.

This clone came up a few times. V and J are TRBV21-1 and TRBJ2-1; the D call TRBD1 from the table was never checked on the DNA. TRBV21-1 is flagged as a pseudogene. CDR3 length: 15 residues. CDR3 in amino acids: CASSNLKTAYNEQFF. For the CDR3, the DNA is TGTGCCAGCAGCAACCTTAAGACAGCCTACAATGAGCAGTTCTTC.

This chain links TRBV19 with TRBJ1-5, with TRBD1 as a possible D gene (6 bases). Per the germline V gene, CDR1 is LNHDA and CDR2 is SQIVND (reference sequence). With 5 bases removed from V and 4 bases from J, the gap between germline ends came to 15 bases. This CDR3 spans 15 amino acids. Written as DNA, the CDR3 is TGTGCCAGTAGTCCCAAAAAAAGGGGGAATCAGCCCCAGCATTTT. Translated: CASSPKKRGNQPQHF.

The chain has TRBV3-1 (or the pseudogene TRBV3-2) and TRBJ1-4; D is perhaps TRBD1 (6 bases). Germline-derived CDR1 and CDR2 are LGHDT and YNNKEL (reference sequence). V was trimmed by 4 bases and J by 2 bases, leaving 11 bases between them. The CDR3 is 15 amino acids. CDR3 sequence reads: CASSLSQGTNEKLFF. CDR3 sequence (DNA): TGTGCCAGCAGCCTCTCACAGGGTACTAATGAAAAACTGTTTTTT.

The chain is built from TRBV7-9 and TRBJ1-1; D remains unclear. V was pared by 5 bases and J by 6 bases, with 13 bases between. CDR1 is SEHNR, CDR2 FQNEAQ, per germline (reference sequence). The CDR3 runs to 13 residues. In DNA, the CDR3 is TGTGCCAGCAGCCCCAACGACACCCCTGAAGCTTTCTTT. Amino acids: CASSPNDTPEAFF.

A single count supports this clone. The CDR3 here is CASSLQGWTGELFF. CDR3 DNA sequence: TGTGCCAGCAGCTTGCAGGGTTGGACCGGGGAGCTGTTTTTT. V usage is TRBV5-4 and J usage is TRBJ2-2, with a weak D call TRBD1 (5 bases). The V end lost 1 base, the J end lost 5 bases, and 9 bases lay between the germline ends. The CDR3 length is 14 residues. Germline V gene sequence: CDR1 SGHNT, CDR2 YYREEE (reference sequence).

CDR3 in amino acids: CASSLVGRGIQETQYF. The CDR3 coding sequence is TGTGCCAGCAGCTTAGTAGGGCGGGGGATCCAAGAGACCCAGTACTTC. V and J are TRBV7-2 and TRBJ2-5; 7 nucleotides align to TRBD2. The ends lost 1 base at V and 1 base at J; junction bases unmatched: 6. The CDR3 consists of 16 residues. Per the germline V gene, CDR1 is SGHTA and CDR2 is FQGNSA.

This chain joins TRBV9 and TRBJ2-1; 8 bases fit TRBD2. With 3 bases clipped from V and 4 bases from J, the junction kept 6 bases outside the gene matches. The CDR3 totals 15 residues. The germline gives CDR1 SGDLS, CDR2 YYNGEE. The CDR3 coding sequence is TGTGCCAGCAGCGCAACGGGGGGGAATTACAATGAGCAGTTCTTC. Its protein is CASSATGGNYNEQFF.